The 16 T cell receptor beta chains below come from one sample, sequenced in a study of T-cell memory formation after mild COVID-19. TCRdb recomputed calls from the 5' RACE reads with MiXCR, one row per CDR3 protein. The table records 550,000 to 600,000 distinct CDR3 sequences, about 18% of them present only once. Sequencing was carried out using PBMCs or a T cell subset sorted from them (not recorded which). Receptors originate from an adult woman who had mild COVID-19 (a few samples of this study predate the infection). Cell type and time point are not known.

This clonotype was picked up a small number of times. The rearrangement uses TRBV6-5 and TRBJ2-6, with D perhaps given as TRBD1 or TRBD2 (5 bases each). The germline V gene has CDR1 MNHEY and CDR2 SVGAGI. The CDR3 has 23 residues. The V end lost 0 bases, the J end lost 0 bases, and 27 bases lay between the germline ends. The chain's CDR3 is CASSYSAGGYWGNLHSGANVLTF. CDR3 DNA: TGTGCCAGCAGTTACTCGGCGGGCGGGTACTGGGGCAACCTACACTCTGGGGCCAACGTCCTGACTTTC.

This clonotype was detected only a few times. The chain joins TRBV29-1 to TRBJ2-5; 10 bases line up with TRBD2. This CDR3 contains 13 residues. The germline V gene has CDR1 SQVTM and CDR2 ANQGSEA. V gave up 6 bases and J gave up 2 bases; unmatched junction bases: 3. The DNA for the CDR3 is TGCAGCGTACTAGCGGGACTACAAGAGACCCAGTACTTC. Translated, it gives CSVLAGLQETQYF.

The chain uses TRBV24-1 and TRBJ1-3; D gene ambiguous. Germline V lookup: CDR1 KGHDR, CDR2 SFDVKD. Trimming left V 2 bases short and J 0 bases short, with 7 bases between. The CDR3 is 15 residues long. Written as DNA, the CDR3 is TGTGCCACCAGTGATTCACCGACCTCTGGAAACACCATATATTTT. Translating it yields CATSDSPTSGNTIYF.

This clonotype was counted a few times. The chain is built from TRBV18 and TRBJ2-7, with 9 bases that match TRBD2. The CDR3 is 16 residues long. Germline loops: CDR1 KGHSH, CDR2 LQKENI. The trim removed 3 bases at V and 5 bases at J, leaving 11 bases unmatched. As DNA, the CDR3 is TGTGCCAGCTCACCCCTCCTTAGCGGGGGTCGCGACGAGCAGTACTTC. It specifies CASSPLLSGGRDEQYF.

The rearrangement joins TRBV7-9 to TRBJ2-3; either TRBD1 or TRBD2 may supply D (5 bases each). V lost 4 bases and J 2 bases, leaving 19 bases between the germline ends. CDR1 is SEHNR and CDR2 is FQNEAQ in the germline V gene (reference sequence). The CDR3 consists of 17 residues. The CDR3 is CASSSGPTRDLTDTQYF. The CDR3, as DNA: TGTGCCAGCAGCTCGGGACCCACCCGGGATCTCACAGATACGCAGTATTTT.

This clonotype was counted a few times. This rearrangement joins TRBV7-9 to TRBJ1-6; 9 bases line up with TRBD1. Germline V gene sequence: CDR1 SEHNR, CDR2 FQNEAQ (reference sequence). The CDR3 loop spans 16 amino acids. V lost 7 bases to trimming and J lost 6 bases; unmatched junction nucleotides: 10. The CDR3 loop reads CASTDAGQGLNSPLHF. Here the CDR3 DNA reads TGTGCCAGCACCGACGCGGGACAGGGTCTTAATTCACCCCTCCACTTT.

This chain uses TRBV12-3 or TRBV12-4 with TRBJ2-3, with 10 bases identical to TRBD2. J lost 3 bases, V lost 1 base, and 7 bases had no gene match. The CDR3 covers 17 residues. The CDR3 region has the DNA TGTGCCAGCAGTTTAGGGGGAGCGGGAGGGATGACAGATACGCAGTATTTT. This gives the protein CASSLGGAGGMTDTQYF.

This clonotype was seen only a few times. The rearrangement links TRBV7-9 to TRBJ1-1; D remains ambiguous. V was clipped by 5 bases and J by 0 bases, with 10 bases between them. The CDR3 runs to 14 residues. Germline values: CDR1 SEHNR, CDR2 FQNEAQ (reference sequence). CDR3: CASSGTIMNTEAFF. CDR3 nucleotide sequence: TGTGCCAGCAGCGGAACGATCATGAACACTGAAGCTTTCTTT.

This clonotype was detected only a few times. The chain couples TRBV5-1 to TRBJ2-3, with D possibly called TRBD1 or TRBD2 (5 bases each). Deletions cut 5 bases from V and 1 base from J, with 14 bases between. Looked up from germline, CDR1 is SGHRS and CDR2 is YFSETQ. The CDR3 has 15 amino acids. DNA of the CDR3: TGCGCCAGCAGACCCCGAGGGGACGGCACAGATACGCAGTATTTT. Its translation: CASRPRGDGTDTQYF.

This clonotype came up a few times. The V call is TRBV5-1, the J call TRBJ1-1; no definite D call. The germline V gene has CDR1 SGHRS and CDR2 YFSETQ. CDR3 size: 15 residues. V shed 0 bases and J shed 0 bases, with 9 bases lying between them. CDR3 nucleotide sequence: TGCGCCAGCAGCTTGGGGTCTCTTTTGAACACTGAAGCTTTCTTT. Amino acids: CASSLGSLLNTEAFF.

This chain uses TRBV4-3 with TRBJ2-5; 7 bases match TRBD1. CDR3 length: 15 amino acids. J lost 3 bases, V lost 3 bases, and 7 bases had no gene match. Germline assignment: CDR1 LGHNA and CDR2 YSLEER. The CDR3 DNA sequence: TGCGCCAGCAGCCACCGCCTTACAGGGGAAGAGACCCAGTACTTC. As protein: CASSHRLTGEETQYF.

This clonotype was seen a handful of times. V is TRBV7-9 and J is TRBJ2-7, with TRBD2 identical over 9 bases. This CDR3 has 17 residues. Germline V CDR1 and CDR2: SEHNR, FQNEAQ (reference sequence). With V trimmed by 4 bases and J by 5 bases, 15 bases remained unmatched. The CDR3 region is CASSSPLLGGRADEQYF. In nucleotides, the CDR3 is TGTGCCAGCAGCTCACCTCTCCTCGGCGGGAGGGCCGACGAGCAGTACTTC.

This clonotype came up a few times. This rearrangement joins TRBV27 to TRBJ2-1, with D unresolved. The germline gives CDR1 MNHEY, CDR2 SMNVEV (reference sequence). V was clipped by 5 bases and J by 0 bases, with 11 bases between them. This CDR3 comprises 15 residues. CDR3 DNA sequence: TGTGCCAGCAGTCCGGCAGTCAGCTCCTACAATGAGCAGTTCTTC. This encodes CASSPAVSSYNEQFF.

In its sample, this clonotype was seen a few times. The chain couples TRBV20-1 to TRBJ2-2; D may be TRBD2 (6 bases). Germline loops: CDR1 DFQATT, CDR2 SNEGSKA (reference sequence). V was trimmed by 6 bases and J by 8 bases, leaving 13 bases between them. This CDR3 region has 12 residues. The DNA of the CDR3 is TGCAGTGCCGCCGGGGGTTCAGGGGAGCTGTTTTTT. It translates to CSAAGGSGELFF.

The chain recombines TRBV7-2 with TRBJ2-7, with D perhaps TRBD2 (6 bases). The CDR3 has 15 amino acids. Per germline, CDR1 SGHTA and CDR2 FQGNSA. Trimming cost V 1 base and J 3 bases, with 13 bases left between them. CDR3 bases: TGTGCCAGCAGCTTAGAAGCGGGTCTCTTCTACGAGCAGTACTTC. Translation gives CASSLEAGLFYEQYF.

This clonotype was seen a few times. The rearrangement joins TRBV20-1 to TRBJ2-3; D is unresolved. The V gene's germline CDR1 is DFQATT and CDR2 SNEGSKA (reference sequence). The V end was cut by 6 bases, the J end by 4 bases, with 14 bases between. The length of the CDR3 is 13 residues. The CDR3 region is CSASLSGADTQYF. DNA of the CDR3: TGCAGTGCGAGCCTAAGTGGGGCAGATACGCAGTATTTT.